Following are 6 T cell receptor beta chains from one sample sequenced in a study of radiotherapy plus CTLA-4 blockade in lung cancer. Libraries were prepared by immunoSEQ multiplex PCR; TCRdb keeps only in-frame clonotypes and omits some of them. The data hold 56,000 or so clones, with roughly three quarters observed a single time. Specimen: peripheral blood, collected from a patient treated with radiotherapy plus ipilimumab. These receptors originate from a human donor with non-small cell lung cancer who had a partial response to radiotherapy plus ipilimumab.

The rearrangement links TRBV4-3 to TRBJ2-2, with D maybe TRBD2 (7 bases). Trimming removed 4 bases at V and 5 bases at J, with 20 bases between. Looked up from germline, CDR1 is LGHNA and CDR2 is YSLEER. The CDR3 runs to 17 residues. The CDR3 DNA is TGCGCCAGCAGCCTTGACATCGGGGGGCTTCGGACCGGGGAGCTGTTTTTT. Translating gives CASSLDIGGLRTGELFF.

The gene calls are TRBV2 and TRBJ2-7; no firm D call. The CDR3 spans 11 residues. Germline V CDR1 and CDR2: SNHLY, FYNNEI. The V gene lost 4 bases and the J gene lost 6 bases, with 7 bases spanning the gap. CDR3 in amino acids: CASSAHTEQYF. The DNA for the CDR3 is TGTGCCAGCAGTGCCCACACCGAGCAGTACTTC.

This chain uses TRBV4-3 with TRBJ1-2; 9 bases fit TRBD1. Germline V CDR1 and CDR2: LGHNA, YSLEER. This CDR3 contains 16 residues. V shed 0 bases, J shed 6 bases, and the junction held 8 bases outside the gene matches. The CDR3 sequence is CASSQDPGTGRDGYTF. Written as DNA, the CDR3 is TGCGCCAGCAGCCAAGACCCCGGGACAGGGAGAGATGGCTACACCTTC.

The rearrangement links TRBV5-1 to TRBJ2-7; TRBD1 agrees at 9 bases. V gave up 9 bases and J gave up 5 bases; unmatched junction bases: 15. From germline, CDR1 is SGHRS and CDR2 YFSETQ. This CDR3 is built from 15 residues. CDR3 region: CATREATGGVDEQYF. CDR3 in DNA: TGCGCCACCCGAGAGGCAACAGGGGGCGTCGACGAGCAGTACTTC.

The chain employs TRBV7-6 and TRBJ1-5, with D possibly matching TRBD1 (5 bases). Germline CDR1 reads SGHVS; CDR2 reads FNYEAQ. The V end lost 0 bases, the J end lost 0 bases, and 15 bases lay between the germline ends. The CDR3 has 18 amino acids. The CDR3 spells CASSLAAADSYSNQPQHF. In DNA form, the CDR3 reads TGTGCCAGCAGCTTAGCGGCAGCCGACAGCTATAGCAATCAGCCCCAGCATTTT.

V is TRBV29-1 and J is TRBJ2-2; D is unclear. Trimming left V 7 bases short and J 0 bases short, with 9 bases between. CDR3 size: 13 residues. Germline CDR1 reads SQVTM; CDR2 reads ANQGSEA. Here the CDR3 reads CSAQSTNTGELFF. CDR3 bases: TGCAGCGCACAGAGTACGAACACCGGGGAGCTGTTTTTT.